This TCR beta chain was obtained from a study of blood T cell repertoires in COVID-19. The overall study: Material from acute and convalescent COVID-19 was sourced from the United States, Italy and Spain. PBMCs, B-cell-depleted T cells, or T cells were the source of the cDNA or gDNA that made up the material.

Per the study methods: Reference gene primers were amplified, and this amplification served to estimate nucleated cell counts. TCRdb keeps only in-frame clones here, not all; method: immunoSEQ multiplex PCR. The V and J calls and clone size come from that table; D and trimming were worked out from the DNA. The sample has 200,000 to 300,000 clones, roughly 88% seen once; the top ten hold approximately 13%. Concerning this clone itself: In the same sample, other DNA sequences code for this CDR3.

V shed 3 bases and J shed 4 bases, with 12 bases lying between them. Germline values: CDR1 SEHNR, CDR2 FQNEAQ (reference sequence). This CDR3 has 14 residues. The specimen was peripheral blood. This chain connects TRBV7-9 to TRBJ1-1; D not certain. This sequence originates from a man older than 75 with acute or convalescent COVID-19. The CDR3 DNA sequence: TGTGCCAGCAGCTTCCGAGGGTTGGGCACTGAAGCTTTCTTT. This encodes CASSFRGLGTEAFF. The full variable domain, rest sourced from reference TRBV7-9 and TRBJ1-1, is DTGVSQNPRHKITKRGQNVTFRCDPISEHNRLYWYRQTLGQGPEFLTYFQNEAQLEKSRLLSDRFSAERPKGSFSTLEIQRTEQGDSAMYLCASSFRGLGTEAFFGQGTRLTVV.